Each of the 10 T cell receptor beta chains below was sequenced from the same sample in a study of blood T cell repertoires in COVID-19. Using immunoSEQ multiplex PCR, the repertoire was profiled, and TCRdb retains in-frame clones only, with some absent. The table includes 150,000 to 200,000 clones, nearly 80% detected once. Sequencing was performed on peripheral blood. The source of these receptors is a woman in her 70s with acute or convalescent COVID-19.

J is TRBJ2-3 and V is TRBV5-6; 9 nucleotides line up with TRBD2. The trim removed 1 base at V and 2 bases at J, leaving 5 bases unmatched. This CDR3 contains 16 residues. Germline CDR1 is SGHDT and CDR2 is YYEEEE. The CDR3 spells CASSLISGRITDTQYF. CDR3 sequence (DNA): TGTGCCAGCAGCTTGATAAGCGGGAGGATCACAGATACGCAGTATTTT.

This clone showed up just a few times. The V and J genes are TRBV14 and TRBJ1-2; D uncertain. Per the germline V gene, CDR1 is SGHDN and CDR2 is FVKESK. The CDR3 sequence is 12 residues long. The V gene lost 4 bases and the J gene lost 10 bases, with 13 bases spanning the gap. The CDR3 nucleotides read TGTGCCAGCAGCCCCAGTGGACTGATCTACACCTTC. This codes for CASSPSGLIYTF.

The chain couples TRBV30 to TRBJ2-7, with 14 bases that match TRBD2. Per germline, CDR1 GTSNPN and CDR2 SVGIG (reference sequence). J was trimmed by 2 bases and V by 2 bases; bases with no gene match: 5. This CDR3 is built from 16 residues. As DNA, the CDR3 is TGTGCCTGGAGTTCGACTAGCGGGAGGGCCACCTACGAGCAGTACTTC. The encoded protein is CAWSSTSGRATYEQYF.

The rearrangement joins TRBV25-1 to TRBJ2-2; D perhaps matches TRBD1 (7 bases). Germline CDR1 and CDR2: MGHDK and SYGVNS. This CDR3 is built from 14 residues. V was pared by 8 bases and J by 0 bases, with 10 bases between. The chain's CDR3 is CASQGGANTGELFF. The CDR3 nucleotides read TGTGCCAGCCAGGGGGGTGCGAACACCGGGGAGCTGTTTTTT.

The DNA of the CDR3 is TGTGCCAGCAGCTCATTCCGGGACAGATACAATGAGCAGTTCTTC. Its protein is CASSSFRDRYNEQFF. The chain recombines TRBV5-4 with TRBJ2-1; 7 bases fit TRBD1. The CDR3 is made up of 15 amino acids. The V gene's germline CDR1 is SGHNT and CDR2 YYREEE (reference sequence). The J segment lost 4 bases and the V segment lost 3 bases, leaving 7 bases of the junction unmatched. The full variable domain, completed using reference TRBV5-4 and TRBJ2-1, is ETGVTQSPTHLIKTRGQQVTLRCSSQSGHNTVSWYQQALGQGPQFIFQYYREEENGRGNFPPRFSGLQFPNYSSELNVNALELDDSALYLCASSSFRDRYNEQFFGPGTRLTVL.

This sequence joins TRBV3-1 (or the pseudogene TRBV3-2) and TRBJ1-1; D remains ambiguous. V was cut by 0 bases and J by 1 base, with 9 bases left in between. The CDR3 is 15 residues long. Germline CDR1 reads LGHDT; CDR2 reads YNNKEL (reference sequence). The CDR3 region is CASSQDPRKNTEAFF. Here the CDR3 DNA reads TGTGCCAGCAGCCAAGACCCGAGGAAGAACACTGAAGCTTTCTTT.

V and J are TRBV19 and TRBJ2-7, with 7 positions matching TRBD1. V shed 7 bases and J 0 bases; nucleotides not matched to a gene: 12. The CDR3 contains 16 residues. Germline V gene data show CDR1 as LNHDA and CDR2 as SQIVND (reference sequence). CDR3 amino acids: CASTGTELASSYEQYF. As DNA, the CDR3 is TGTGCCAGTACCGGGACAGAGTTAGCGAGCTCCTACGAGCAGTACTTC.

V and J are TRBV30 and TRBJ2-7; D is unclear. There are 13 residues in the CDR3. CDR1 and CDR2 (germline): GTSNPN, SVGIG (reference sequence). V lost 4 bases to trimming and J lost 2 bases, with 12 bases between them. The CDR3: CAWNRGPPYEQYF. As DNA, the CDR3 is TGTGCCTGGAATCGCGGCCCTCCCTACGAGCAGTACTTC.

V and J are TRBV19 and TRBJ1-2, with 11 bases identical to TRBD1. The CDR3 contains 17 residues. The J segment lost 0 bases and the V segment lost 6 bases, leaving 9 bases of the junction unmatched. Looked up from germline, CDR1 is LNHDA and CDR2 is SQIVND (reference sequence). The CDR3 DNA reads as TGTGCCAGTAGCCCCAGGGACAGGGGGAAGGCTAACTATGGCTACACCTTC. The encoded protein is CASSPRDRGKANYGYTF.

Of note for this clone: The DNA is left out, because the CDR3 cannot be placed on it with certainty; the CDR3 is given as TCRdb lists it. The V and J genes are TRBV21-1 and TRBJ2-7; TRBD1 reflects the table's D call only, with no check against the DNA. TRBV21-1 is reported as a pseudogene. The CDR3 adds up to 18 amino acids, both ends counted. The CDR3 spells CASSWGTGSPDNSDEQYF.